What follows are 25 T cell receptor beta chains derived from one specimen sequenced in a study of regulatory T cells in long-lasting Graves disease. Building of the TCR beta libraries involved iRepertoire HTBI primers and Arm-PCR of CDR3 regions. TCRdb reanalysed the multiplex PCR reads using MiXCR and keeps one entry per CDR3 protein. The table has roughly 500,000 distinct CDR3 sequences, less than 25% seen once. Regarding time point: persistent/refractory GD, antithyroid drugs over 5 years with positive TRAb. TCR sequences were obtained from RNA taken from PBMCs. This sample comprised peripheral blood mononuclear cells (PBMCs), obtained when the disease was refractory, from a patient treated with antithyroid drugs. These receptors all stem from a female donor with Graves disease.

This sequence joins TRBV7-9 and TRBJ1-5; 7 bases map to TRBD1. The CDR3 spans 15 residues. Germline V CDR1 and CDR2: SEHNR, FQNEAQ (reference sequence). The V segment lost 2 bases and the J segment 7 bases; nucleotides outside the gene matches: 8. CDR3: CASSLTTGVGQPQHF. The CDR3 DNA is TGTGCCAGCAGCTTAACAACAGGGGTTGGACAGCCCCAGCATTTT.

The count of this clonotype is one. The chain combines TRBV19 with TRBJ1-5; D possibly corresponds to TRBD1 (5 bases). V shed 5 bases and J shed 2 bases, with 13 bases lying between them. Germline values: CDR1 LNHDA, CDR2 SQIVND (reference sequence). The CDR3 runs to 15 residues. This chain's CDR3 is CASSPGLVGNQPQHF. The CDR3 region has the DNA TGTGCCAGTAGTCCAGGGTTGGTAGGCAATCAGCCCCAGCATTTT.

This chain uses TRBV18 with TRBJ1-2; unclear D gene. Germline loops: CDR1 KGHSH, CDR2 LQKENI. CDR3 length: 13 amino acids. V lost 4 bases and J 3 bases, leaving 9 bases between the germline ends. Written as DNA, the CDR3 is TGTGCCAGCTCACGTATTACGGACTATGGCTACACCTTC. Protein product: CASSRITDYGYTF.

This clonotype occurred many times. V and J are TRBV20-1 and TRBJ2-7; 12 positions match TRBD1. The V gene's germline CDR1 is DFQATT and CDR2 SNEGSKA (reference sequence). The CDR3 has 12 residues. The CDR3 region has the DNA TGCGGAATCCGGGACAGGGGGCTTGAGCAGTACTTC. Protein sequence: CGIRDRGLEQYF.

The chain combines TRBV9 with TRBJ2-1; 7 positions agree with TRBD1. V dropped 2 bases and J dropped 5; count of bases not matched to a gene: 7. Germline V CDR1 and CDR2: SGDLS, YYNGEE. CDR3 length: 15 residues. CDR3 loop: CASSVTDRTDNEQFF. CDR3 DNA: TGTGCCAGCAGCGTTACGGACAGGACGGACAATGAGCAGTTCTTC.

The chain combines TRBV18 with TRBJ2-4, with D perhaps being TRBD1 or TRBD2 (6 bases each). This CDR3 is built from 15 residues. From germline, CDR1 is KGHSH and CDR2 LQKENI. The germline V and J ends were trimmed by 3 bases and 6 bases, with 15 bases remaining between them. The CDR3 sequence is CASSPRGEGGNIQYF. Here the CDR3 DNA reads TGTGCCAGCTCACCGAGGGGCGAGGGGGGAAACATTCAGTACTTC.

This clonotype has only a few counts. The chain has TRBV9 and TRBJ1-1; 8 nucleotides match TRBD1. The V gene's germline CDR1 is SGDLS and CDR2 YYNGEE. V lost 0 bases and J lost 3; bases outside the gene matches: 4. The CDR3 has 15 residues. The CDR3 here is CASSVGQGAYTEAFF. CDR3 sequence (DNA): TGTGCCAGCAGCGTAGGTCAGGGGGCGTACACTGAAGCTTTCTTT.

This clonotype was seen many times. This rearrangement joins TRBV6-1 to TRBJ1-2, with D unclear. The CDR3 runs 13 residues. CDR1 is MNHNS, CDR2 SASEGT, per germline. The V gene lost 6 bases and the J gene lost 6 bases, with 14 bases spanning the gap. This CDR3 is CASSPEAAHGYTF. The CDR3, as DNA: TGTGCCAGCAGCCCCGAAGCAGCCCATGGCTACACCTTC.

This clonotype was seen a handful of times. The V and J genes are TRBV7-9 and TRBJ1-5, with 10 bases lining up with TRBD1. Unmatched junction bases numbered 7, after V lost 2 bases and J lost 0 bases. The CDR3 is 18 residues long. Germline assignment: CDR1 SEHNR and CDR2 FQNEAQ (reference sequence). This chain's CDR3 is CASSLRDRGKLSNQPQHF. As DNA, the CDR3 is TGTGCCAGCAGCTTACGGGACAGGGGCAAACTTAGCAATCAGCCCCAGCATTTT.

This clonotype occurred many times. The chain carries TRBV6-9 and TRBJ1-5; D is perhaps TRBD1 (5 bases). There are 14 residues in the CDR3. The V and J ends lost 4 bases and 2 bases respectively, with 9 bases between them. Germline values: CDR1 MNHGY, CDR2 SVAAGI. The CDR3 protein is CASSLGQGNQPQHF. CDR3 bases: TGTGCCAGCAGTTTGGGGCAGGGCAATCAGCCCCAGCATTTT.

The sample holds many counts of this clonotype. The rearrangement uses TRBV7-3 and TRBJ2-5, with 13 nucleotides matching TRBD2. CDR3 length: 14 residues. With V trimmed by 5 bases and J by 5 bases, 2 bases remained unmatched. CDR1 and CDR2 (germline): SGHTA, FQGTGA. Here the CDR3 DNA reads TGTGCCAGCAGCCCGACTAGCGGGAGGGAGACCCAGTACTTC. Translation gives CASSPTSGRETQYF.

The chain carries TRBV5-6 and TRBJ2-2; unclear D gene. CDR3 size: 14 residues. Germline V gene lookup returns CDR1 SGHDT and CDR2 YYEEEE. Deletions cut 3 bases from V and 1 base from J, with 7 bases between. The CDR3 DNA follows: TGTGCCAGCAGCTCCGTCGAGAACACCGGGGAGCTGTTTTTT. Translated, it gives CASSSVENTGELFF.

This clonotype occurred once. J is TRBJ1-5 and V is TRBV20-1; D gene unclear. Trimming took off 5 bases at V and 0 bases at J, with 14 bases between the two ends. CDR1 DFQATT and CDR2 SNEGSKA come from the germline V gene (reference sequence). This CDR3 comprises 15 residues. CDR3 nucleotides: TGCAGTGCTCGCGGCGGGAGTTATAGCAATCAGCCCCAGCATTTT. Translating it yields CSARGGSYSNQPQHF.

This clonotype was counted many times. V gene TRBV28 combines with J gene TRBJ2-7, with D possibly TRBD1 on 6 matching bases. The V gene lost 5 bases and the J gene lost 2 bases, with 16 bases spanning the gap. This CDR3 has 15 residues. Germline V gene data show CDR1 as MDHEN and CDR2 as SYDVKM. The CDR3 spells CASSPPRTEAYEQYF. The DNA for the CDR3 is TGTGCCAGCAGTCCCCCCCGGACAGAAGCCTACGAGCAGTACTTC.

The chain carries TRBV6-2 or TRBV6-3 and TRBJ2-1, with TRBD1 identical over 11 bases. The CDR3 length is 15 residues. Trimming at V came to 5 bases and at J to 2 bases, leaving 2 bases not matched to a gene. Looked up from germline, CDR1 is MNHEY and CDR2 is SVGEGT. The CDR3 here is CASSTGQGAYNEQFF. CDR3 bases: TGTGCCAGCAGTACGGGACAGGGGGCCTACAATGAGCAGTTCTTC.

The count of this clonotype is one. The V and J genes are TRBV5-1 and TRBJ1-2; no clear D gene. CDR3 length equals 15 residues. The germline V gene has CDR1 SGHRS and CDR2 YFSETQ. Trimming took 1 base from V and 8 from J, leaving 18 bases between them. Here the CDR3 reads CASSLSEPRVGGYTF. CDR3 DNA: TGCGCCAGCAGCTTGTCAGAGCCCCGGGTGGGAGGCTACACCTTC.

This clonotype was detected many times. This chain connects TRBV6-5 to TRBJ1-5; D call uncertain. The germline CDR1 and CDR2 sequences are MNHEY and SVGAGI. This CDR3 region has 15 residues. The ends were cut back, 3 bases at V and 4 bases at J, with 13 bases in the middle. In DNA form, the CDR3 reads TGTGCCAGCAGTTATTCCGGGTTAGGAAATCAGCCCCAGCATTTT. As protein: CASSYSGLGNQPQHF.

The sample holds many counts of this clonotype. The CDR3 sequence: CASSQAVPRDTGELFF. The CDR3 DNA is TGTGCCAGCAGCCAGGCGGTCCCGCGGGACACCGGGGAGCTGTTTTTT. The genes are TRBV7-9 and TRBJ2-2; D possibly corresponds to TRBD2 (5 bases). Germline CDR1 reads SEHNR; CDR2 reads FQNEAQ (reference sequence). The CDR3 is 16 amino acids. The V gene lost 5 bases and the J gene lost 3 bases, with 16 bases spanning the gap.

This chain links TRBV7-2 with TRBJ2-7, with 16 positions matching TRBD2. Germline V gives CDR1 SGHTA, CDR2 FQGNSA. CDR3 length: 17 amino acids. V shed 5 bases and J 6 bases; nucleotides not matched to a gene: 10. CDR3 nucleotide sequence: TGTGCCAGCAGCCCGGGACTAGCGGGAGGGGCCCCGCGCGAGCAGTACTTC. Its translation: CASSPGLAGGAPREQYF.

The sample holds many counts of this clonotype. The DNA of the CDR3 is TGCAGTGCTAGAGGCACAGGGAGCTCCTACGAGCAGTACTTC. Translated, it gives CSARGTGSSYEQYF. The J gene is TRBJ2-7, the V gene TRBV20-1; D is possibly TRBD1 (6 bases). Trimming took off 1 base at V and 0 bases at J, with 10 bases between the two ends. Germline V CDR1 and CDR2: DFQATT, SNEGSKA (reference sequence). The CDR3 is 14 amino acids.

The sample holds a few counts of this clonotype. The V and J genes are TRBV15 and TRBJ1-1; tentatively, D is TRBD1 (5 bases). Germline CDR1 is LNHNV and CDR2 is YYDKDF (reference sequence). The CDR3 has 13 amino acids. Trimming stripped 3 bases from V and 5 bases from J, with 10 bases between. The CDR3 sequence: CATSSGGTTEAFF. The CDR3 region has the DNA TGTGCCACCAGCAGCGGGGGTACTACTGAAGCTTTCTTT.

Written as DNA, the CDR3 is TGTGCCAGTAGTCAGGACAGGGGTCTCTCTGGGGCCAACGTCCTGACTTTC. Residues: CASSQDRGLSGANVLTF. This rearrangement joins TRBV19 to TRBJ2-6, with TRBD1 identical over 9 bases. The CDR3 spans 17 residues. Germline loops: CDR1 LNHDA, CDR2 SQIVND (reference sequence). Trimming cost V 5 bases and J 0 bases; bases outside gene matches: 5.

This clonotype has a count of ten or more. V and J are TRBV28 and TRBJ1-2; unclear D gene. The CDR3 consists of 17 residues. Germline CDR1 reads MDHEN; CDR2 reads SYDVKM. With 5 bases removed from V and 2 bases from J, the gap between germline ends came to 21 bases. CDR3 sequence: CASSPSLRGRRNYGYTF. In nucleotides, the CDR3 is TGTGCCAGCAGTCCAAGTTTACGCGGTCGACGGAACTATGGCTACACCTTC.

This clonotype has just a few counts. The chain recombines TRBV6-1 with TRBJ2-7; 10 bases line up with TRBD2. V shed 0 bases and J 3 bases; nucleotides not matched to a gene: 2. Germline CDR1 reads MNHNS; CDR2 reads SASEGT. The CDR3 length is 15 residues. CDR3 nucleotide sequence: TGTGCCAGCAGTGAAGCTAGCGGGAGGCGCTACGAGCAGTACTTC. Protein product: CASSEASGRRYEQYF.

There are many counts of this clonotype. The gene calls are TRBV15 and TRBJ2-2; D is possibly TRBD1 (6 bases). Germline V gene data show CDR1 as LNHNV and CDR2 as YYDKDF (reference sequence). The CDR3 is made up of 15 amino acids. The ends were cut back, 3 bases at V and 0 bases at J, with 8 bases in the middle. The CDR3 here is CATSSRTANTGELFF. The CDR3 DNA follows: TGTGCCACCAGCAGTCGGACAGCGAACACCGGGGAGCTGTTTTTT.